What follows are 12 T cell receptor beta chains derived from one specimen sequenced in a study of blood T cell repertoires in COVID-19. TCRdb's table, derived via immunoSEQ multiplex PCR, lists solely in-frame clones and lacks some. The repertoire holds 250,000 to 350,000 clones, with around nine tenths as singletons. The sample consisted of peripheral blood. The receptors here all came from a woman under 40 with COVID-19, enrolled during active disease.

The chain uses TRBV9 and TRBJ2-1; 11 bases are shared with TRBD1. V lost 3 bases, J lost 4 bases, and 3 bases stayed unmatched. CDR1 is SGDLS and CDR2 is YYNGEE in the germline V gene. This CDR3 has 15 residues. DNA for the CDR3: TGTGCCAGCAGCGCCGGGACAGGGGGATACAATGAGCAGTTCTTC. Its protein product is CASSAGTGGYNEQFF.

The gene calls are TRBV29-1 and TRBJ2-1, with 10 bases aligning to TRBD1. Germline V gives CDR1 SQVTM, CDR2 ANQGSEA. The CDR3 has 14 amino acids. J was trimmed by 5 bases and V by 6 bases; bases with no gene match: 7. CDR3 region: CSVTGTGEHNEQFF. The CDR3 DNA sequence: TGCAGCGTCACCGGGACAGGGGAACACAATGAGCAGTTCTTC.

The rearrangement joins TRBV28 to TRBJ1-1; 9 bases align to TRBD1. Losses at the gene ends were 5 bases for V and 4 bases for J; bases not matched to a gene: 5. Germline assignment: CDR1 MDHEN and CDR2 SYDVKM. This CDR3 comprises 14 residues. CDR3 in amino acids: CASSTGQGATEAFF. The CDR3, as DNA: TGTGCCAGCAGTACGGGACAGGGTGCCACTGAAGCTTTCTTT. Combining the CDR3 with reference TRBV28 and TRBJ1-1 gives the whole variable domain DVKVTQSSRYLVKRTGEKVFLECVQDMDHENMFWYRQDPGLGLRLIYFSYDVKMKEKGDIPEGYSVSREKKERFSLILESASTNQTSMYLCASSTGQGATEAFFGQGTRLTVV.

This clone has only one observation. V usage is TRBV7-9 and J usage is TRBJ2-1, with 12 bases identical to TRBD2. After removal of 5 bases from V and 5 bases from J, the junction contained 7 bases not matched to a gene. Looked up from germline, CDR1 is SEHNR and CDR2 is FQNEAQ (reference sequence). The CDR3 is made up of 16 amino acids. CDR3 protein: CASSPRTSGDNNEQFF. The CDR3 bases are TGTGCCAGCAGCCCGAGGACTAGCGGGGACAACAATGAGCAGTTCTTC.

This clone appeared a few times. This chain uses TRBV7-2 with TRBJ1-2; D ambiguous. Germline assignment: CDR1 SGHTA and CDR2 FQGNSA. The CDR3 covers 11 residues. V gave up 4 bases and J gave up 4 bases, with 4 bases separating them. CDR3 protein: CASSYSYGYTF. CDR3 sequence (DNA): TGTGCCAGCAGCTACAGCTATGGCTACACCTTC. Supplemented by reference TRBV7-2 and TRBJ1-2, the full variable domain reads GAGVSQSPSNKVTEKGKDVELRCDPISGHTALYWYRQSLGQGLEFLIYFQGNSAPDKSGLPSDRFSAERTGGSVSTLTIQRTQQEDSAVYLCASSYSYGYTFGSGTRLTVV.

The V gene is TRBV29-1, the J gene TRBJ1-3; 8 bases are shared with TRBD1. The V gene end was trimmed by 6 bases and the J gene end by 2 bases; junction bases not matched to a gene: 3. The V gene's germline CDR1 is SQVTM and CDR2 ANQGSEA. The CDR3 is 13 residues long. CDR3 in amino acids: CSVSDRAGNTIYF. The CDR3 DNA reads as TGCAGCGTGTCGGACAGGGCTGGAAACACCATATATTTT.

The V and J genes are TRBV3-1 (or the pseudogene TRBV3-2) and TRBJ1-4; 8 bases are shared with TRBD1. Germline CDR1 and CDR2: LGHDT and YNNKEL (reference sequence). CDR3 length: 15 amino acids. Trimming removed 2 bases from V and 8 bases from J; junction bases left unmatched: 7. The CDR3 bases are TGTGCCAGCAGCCAAAGGACAGGGTGGCAGGAAAAACTGTTTTTT. It is translated as CASSQRTGWQEKLFF.

CDR3 coding DNA: TGTGCCAGCAGCTTGCTGGCAGGGGGCTCAAGCACTGAAGCTTTCTTT. The encoded protein is CASSLLAGGSSTEAFF. The chain uses TRBV5-5 and TRBJ1-1; 8 bases map to TRBD1. CDR1 SGHKS and CDR2 YYEKEE come from the germline V gene (reference sequence). The CDR3 is made up of 16 amino acids. V lost 1 base to trimming and J lost 4 bases; unmatched junction nucleotides: 9. The full variable domain, completed using reference TRBV5-5 and TRBJ1-1, is DAGVTQSPTHLIKTRGQQVTLRCSPISGHKSVSWYQQVLGQGPQFIFQYYEKEERGRGNFPDRFSARQFPNYSSELNVNALLLGDSALYLCASSLLAGGSSTEAFFGQGTRLTVV.

This chain uses TRBV5-1 with TRBJ2-5; TRBD2 agrees at 13 bases. The CDR3 consists of 16 residues. CDR1 is SGHRS and CDR2 is YFSETQ in the germline V gene. Trimming took 4 bases from V and 6 from J; bases not matched to a gene: 9. Here the CDR3 reads CASSPIGTSGMKTQYF. CDR3 DNA sequence: TGCGCCAGCAGCCCGATCGGGACTAGCGGGATGAAGACCCAGTACTTC.

J is TRBJ1-2 and V is TRBV7-9, with D unclear. Germline-derived CDR1 and CDR2 are SEHNR and FQNEAQ (reference sequence). With 1 base removed from V and 4 bases from J, the gap between germline ends came to 10 bases. CDR3 length: 14 residues. The CDR3 sequence is CASSLGSEFYGYTF. The CDR3, as DNA: TGTGCCAGCAGCTTAGGGTCCGAGTTCTATGGCTACACCTTC.

This chain links TRBV2 with TRBJ2-7; 12 positions agree with TRBD2. The CDR3 totals 14 residues. CDR1 and CDR2 from the germline V gene are SNHLY and FYNNEI. The V and J ends lost 8 bases and 6 bases, in that order; junction bases with no gene match: 8. CDR3 sequence: CASEMTGLAGEQYF. The DNA for the CDR3 is TGTGCCAGCGAAATGACGGGACTAGCGGGCGAGCAGTACTTC.

The chain combines TRBV5-4 with TRBJ2-5, with D possibly TRBD1 on 6 matching bases. V was cut by 1 base and J by 9 bases, with 22 bases left in between. The CDR3 has 16 residues. Germline V gene sequence: CDR1 SGHNT, CDR2 YYREEE (reference sequence). The chain's CDR3 is CASSLKEGHGVEAQYF. The CDR3 DNA is TGTGCCAGCAGCTTGAAAGAGGGACACGGGGTTGAAGCCCAGTACTTC.